The 11 T cell receptor beta chains given below trace back to one sample, sequenced in a study of blood T cell repertoires in COVID-19. The table came from immunoSEQ multiplex PCR; TCRdb's copy has only in-frame clones and leaves some out. The sample includes roughly 230,000 clones, 65% to 85% of them seen just once. Sequencing used peripheral blood. These receptors all come from a man in his forties with active or convalescent COVID-19.

Only a few counts were recorded for this clone. V gene TRBV27 combines with J gene TRBJ1-4, with TRBD1 as a possible D gene (5 bases). Trimming pared 4 bases from V and 2 bases from J, leaving 17 bases between. The CDR3 length is 17 residues. Per the germline V gene, CDR1 is MNHEY and CDR2 is SMNVEV (reference sequence). The CDR3, as DNA: TGTGCCAGCAGTTCGCTGACAGCTCTTTTGACTAATGAAAAACTGTTTTTT. Translated, it gives CASSSLTALLTNEKLFF.

As regards this clone: Different DNA sequences within this sample yield the same CDR3. V and J are TRBV9 and TRBJ1-6, with TRBD1 identical over 9 bases. The CDR3 consists of 14 residues. Germline V gives CDR1 SGDLS, CDR2 YYNGEE. V gave up 2 bases and J gave up 7 bases; unmatched junction bases: 1. CDR3 amino acids: CASSVGQGNSPLHF. The CDR3, as DNA: TGTGCCAGCAGCGTCGGACAGGGGAATTCACCCCTCCACTTT.

This clone was counted only a few times. The chain couples TRBV7-9 to TRBJ2-2; unclear D gene. This CDR3 is 16 amino acids long. Trimming removed 1 base from V and 3 bases from J, with 12 bases in between. Germline V gives CDR1 SEHNR, CDR2 FQNEAQ (reference sequence). CDR3 amino acids: CASSLGTGWDTGELFF. The CDR3 nucleotides are TGTGCCAGCAGCTTAGGAACGGGTTGGGACACCGGGGAGCTGTTTTTT.

The V gene is TRBV30, the J gene TRBJ2-7; 8 bases map to TRBD1. Trimming cost V 6 bases and J 1 base; bases outside gene matches: 8. CDR3 length: 14 residues. Germline assignment: CDR1 GTSNPN and CDR2 SVGIG (reference sequence). CDR3 bases: TGTGCCTGCGAGGGCAGGGGGCTATCCTACGAGCAGTACTTC. Protein: CACEGRGLSYEQYF.

The chain carries TRBV3-1 (or the pseudogene TRBV3-2) and TRBJ1-3; D perhaps matches TRBD1 (6 bases). V dropped 1 base and J dropped 4 bases, with 11 bases sitting between them. The CDR3 has 15 amino acids. CDR1 LGHDT and CDR2 YNNKEL come from the germline V gene (reference sequence). The CDR3 protein is CASSQGAGAGNTIYF. The CDR3 nucleotides read TGTGCCAGCAGCCAAGGGGCAGGGGCCGGAAACACCATATATTTT.

The chain recombines TRBV19 with TRBJ2-7; 8 bases map to TRBD2. The V gene end was trimmed by 5 bases and the J gene end by 7 bases; junction bases not matched to a gene: 16. This CDR3 has 16 residues. CDR1 is LNHDA, CDR2 SQIVND, per germline (reference sequence). The CDR3: CASSSRYRGGPQEQYF. Written as DNA, the CDR3 is TGTGCCAGTAGTTCCCGTTACCGCGGGGGGCCACAGGAGCAGTACTTC.

V is TRBV5-1 and J is TRBJ2-1, with 11 bases lining up with TRBD2. The germline gives CDR1 SGHRS, CDR2 YFSETQ. Trimming took 0 bases from V and 7 from J; bases not matched to a gene: 6. CDR3 length equals 16 residues. The chain's CDR3 is CASSLGIAGGLNEQFF. CDR3 DNA sequence: TGCGCCAGCAGCTTGGGTATAGCGGGAGGGTTGAATGAGCAGTTCTTC.

The rearrangement joins TRBV4-2 to TRBJ2-2; D is perhaps TRBD1 (6 bases). Germline V gene lookup returns CDR1 LGHNA and CDR2 YNFKEQ. The CDR3 totals 14 residues. The ends were cut back, 7 bases at V and 1 base at J, with 10 bases in the middle. CDR3 sequence (DNA): TGTGCCAGCAAAGACAGGCTGAACACCGGGGAGCTGTTTTTT. As protein: CASKDRLNTGELFF.

The chain employs TRBV12-3 or TRBV12-4 and TRBJ1-1; tentative D call: TRBD1 (5 bases). This CDR3 is 13 amino acids long. Trimming stripped 5 bases from V and 5 bases from J, with 12 bases between. CDR3 residues: CASSPSGATEAFF. The CDR3 bases are TGTGCCAGCAGTCCTAGCGGGGCTACTGAAGCTTTCTTT.

J is TRBJ1-4 and V is TRBV12-3 or TRBV12-4; no firm D call. The V end was cut by 6 bases, the J end by 8 bases, with 7 bases between. This CDR3 is built from 11 residues. The CDR3 reads CASRLREKLFF. The CDR3 nucleotides are TGTGCCAGCAGACTGCGAGAAAAACTGTTTTTT.

The chain employs TRBV23-1 and TRBJ1-5, with 7 bases aligning to TRBD1. TRBV23-1 is classed as an ORF, of uncertain function. The CDR3 totals 18 residues. Trimming took 0 bases from V and 4 from J; bases not matched to a gene: 12. CDR3 coding DNA: TGCGCCAGCAGTCAATCAAGGGGTAGGGGGCAGGGGAATCAGCCCCAGCATTTT. Encoded protein: CASSQSRGRGQGNQPQHF.